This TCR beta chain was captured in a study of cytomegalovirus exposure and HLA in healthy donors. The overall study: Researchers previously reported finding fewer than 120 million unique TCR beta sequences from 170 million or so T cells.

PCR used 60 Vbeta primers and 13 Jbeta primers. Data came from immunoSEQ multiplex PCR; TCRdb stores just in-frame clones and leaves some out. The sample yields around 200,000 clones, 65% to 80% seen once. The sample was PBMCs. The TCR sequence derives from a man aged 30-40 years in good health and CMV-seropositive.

CDR3 sequence reads: CASSASSIAGLGTDTQYF. The DNA of the CDR3 is TGTGCCAGTAGTGCCTCCTCAATAGCGGGGTTAGGCACAGATACGCAGTATTTT. The chain recombines TRBV19 with TRBJ2-3, with TRBD2 matching over 8 bases. V dropped 5 bases and J dropped 1; count of bases not matched to a gene: 14. The V gene's germline CDR1 is LNHDA and CDR2 SQIVND (reference sequence). This CDR3 has 18 residues.